These T cell receptor beta chains were read from a single sample in a study of blood T cell repertoires in COVID-19. The protocol was immunoSEQ multiplex PCR, while the TCRdb copy is restricted to in-frame clones and leaves out a portion. The sample includes fewer than 200,000 clones, roughly 83% of them seen just once. Sequenced material: PBMCs or T cells enriched from blood (not recorded which). The receptors derive from a woman between 45 and 65 years old who had recovered from COVID-19. CDR3s include the opening cysteine and the closing phenylalanine or tryptophan. Each record gives: J gene, D gene, V gene, clone size, CDR3 protein, CDR3 DNA. A D gene is named only where the DNA matches it firmly. A row's size may be missing; if present it is once, few, many or a size class.

j_call: TRBJ1-6; d_call: TRBD1; v_call: TRBV6-5; clone_size: NA; cdr3_aa: CATMGQSNSPLHF; cdr3_nt: TGTGCCACCATGGGACAGTCCAATTCACCCCTCCACTTT
j_call: TRBJ2-3; d_call: NA; v_call: TRBV5-4; clone_size: NA; cdr3_aa: CASSLANTDTQYF; cdr3_nt: TGTGCCAGCAGCTTGGCCAATACAGATACGCAGTATTTT
j_call: TRBJ2-2; d_call: NA; v_call: TRBV5-1; clone_size: few; cdr3_aa: CASSLESVGFGELFF; cdr3_nt: TGCGCCAGCAGCTTGGAGTCGGTCGGGTTCGGGGAGCTGTTTTTT
j_call: TRBJ2-5; d_call: TRBD2; v_call: TRBV3-1/TRBV3-2; clone_size: NA; cdr3_aa: CASSQEVAGGQETQYF; cdr3_nt: TGTGCCAGCAGCCAAGAAGTCGCGGGGGGACAAGAGACCCAGTACTTC
j_call: TRBJ2-1; d_call: TRBD2; v_call: TRBV15; clone_size: once; cdr3_aa: CATGGRDYLNEQFF; cdr3_nt: TGTGCCACCGGTGGCCGGGACTACCTCAATGAGCAGTTCTTC
j_call: TRBJ2-1; d_call: TRBD2; v_call: TRBV10-3; clone_size: NA; cdr3_aa: CASRREGYNEQFF; cdr3_nt: TGTGCCAGCCGGCGGGAGGGGTACAATGAGCAGTTCTTC
j_call: TRBJ1-6; d_call: TRBD1; v_call: TRBV3-1/TRBV3-2; clone_size: few; cdr3_aa: CASSRQGGGPPLHF; cdr3_nt: TGTGCCAGCAGCAGACAGGGTGGTGGGCCACCCCTCCACTTT
j_call: TRBJ2-1; d_call: TRBD2; v_call: TRBV14; clone_size: NA; cdr3_aa: CASSQTLASGPLNEQFF; cdr3_nt: TGTGCCAGCAGCCAAACTCTTGCTAGCGGCCCTCTCAATGAGCAGTTCTTC
j_call: TRBJ2-4; d_call: NA; v_call: TRBV11-2; clone_size: once; cdr3_aa: CASSLYGDPIQYF; cdr3_nt: TGTGCCAGCAGCTTATACGGAGACCCCATTCAGTACTTC
j_call: TRBJ1-2; d_call: TRBD1; v_call: TRBV11-2; clone_size: NA; cdr3_aa: CASSGQGPNYGYTF; cdr3_nt: TGTGCCAGCAGCGGACAGGGCCCTAACTATGGCTACACCTTC
j_call: TRBJ1-2; d_call: NA; v_call: TRBV7-2; clone_size: NA; cdr3_aa: CASSPGGANYGYTF; cdr3_nt: TGTGCCAGCAGCCCCGGGGGGGCTAACTATGGCTACACCTTC
j_call: TRBJ1-6; d_call: NA; v_call: TRBV7-3; clone_size: NA; cdr3_aa: CASSLNGGSNNSPLHF; cdr3_nt: TGTGCCAGCAGCTTAAACGGGGGGTCAAATAATTCACCCCTCCACTTT
j_call: TRBJ1-5; d_call: NA; v_call: TRBV9; clone_size: NA; cdr3_aa: CASSRQEAYQPQHF; cdr3_nt: TGTGCCAGCAGCCGGCAAGAGGCCTATCAGCCCCAGCATTTT
j_call: TRBJ1-6; d_call: NA; v_call: TRBV9; clone_size: NA; cdr3_aa: CASSVRDRPPLHF; cdr3_nt: TGTGCCAGCAGCGTCCGTGACAGGCCACCCCTCCACTTT
j_call: TRBJ1-1; d_call: NA; v_call: TRBV14; clone_size: NA; cdr3_aa: CASSQARGTEAFF; cdr3_nt: TGTGCCAGCAGCCAAGCTAGGGGTACTGAAGCTTTCTTT
j_call: TRBJ1-5; d_call: NA; v_call: TRBV27; clone_size: NA; cdr3_aa: CASSYGGSHQPQHF; cdr3_nt: TGTGCCAGCAGTTACGGGGGATCACATCAGCCCCAGCATTTT
j_call: TRBJ1-1; d_call: NA; v_call: TRBV9; clone_size: once; cdr3_aa: CASSVDGGLNTEAFF; cdr3_nt: TGTGCCAGCAGCGTAGATGGCGGATTGAACACTGAAGCTTTCTTT
j_call: TRBJ2-1; d_call: NA; v_call: TRBV2; clone_size: NA; cdr3_aa: CASTKGGGKSYNEQFF; cdr3_nt: TGTGCCAGCACCAAGGGAGGGGGGAAATCCTACAATGAGCAGTTCTTC
j_call: TRBJ2-2; d_call: NA; v_call: TRBV15; clone_size: NA; cdr3_aa: CATTGTQNTGELFF; cdr3_nt: TGTGCCACCACCGGGACTCAGAACACCGGGGAGCTGTTTTTT
j_call: TRBJ2-2; d_call: TRBD1; v_call: TRBV12-3/TRBV12-4; clone_size: NA; cdr3_aa: CASSRTGAGELFF; cdr3_nt: TGTGCCAGCAGCCGGACAGGGGCCGGGGAGCTGTTTTTT